This T cell receptor (beta chain) was sequenced for a study of low-dose radiotherapy and immunotherapy resistance in tumors. The germline CDR1 and CDR2 sequences are SGHRS and YFSETQ. V lost 0 bases to trimming and J lost 0 bases, with 13 bases between them. CDR3 length equals 16 residues. As for time point: after trial treatment. Treatment denoted: LDRT plus nivolumab, ipilimumab, low-dose cyclophosphamide and aspirin (RACIN trial). This clonotype appeared many times. TRAV and TRBV primers primed cDNA for both TCRalpha and TCRbeta. It was with a constant-region primer and a V-primer adapter that TCRs were amplified over about 20 PCR cycles. MiXCR, applied by TCRdb to the reads, yields one record per CDR3 protein. The sample has 60,000 or so distinct CDR3 sequences; 20% to 25% are singletons.

Sequences were derived from PBMCs, sampled after low-dose radiotherapy plus immunotherapy. This chain uses TRBV5-1 with TRBJ2-7, with a possible D match to TRBD2 (6 bases). This TCR was recovered from a male donor with prostate cancer. The CDR3 loop reads CASSLASGAPSYEQYF. CDR3 coding DNA: TGCGCCAGCAGCTTGGCATCGGGAGCTCCCTCCTACGAGCAGTACTTC.